Listed below are T cell receptor beta chains from one sample, sequenced in a study of T cells after yellow fever vaccination. TCRdb passed the 5' RACE reads through MiXCR, listing each CDR3 protein once. In the table there are 100,000 to 150,000 distinct CDR3 sequences, under 9% of which are singletons. The sequences come from CD8+ T cells sorted from PBMCs, collected on the day of the yellow fever booster vaccination. These receptor sequences come from a man aged 18-30 years who received the YFV17D yellow fever vaccine. Each CDR3 is given without its conserved first and last residue. The D gene is left open where the match is weak.

TRBV12-3/TRBV12-4 - 12 ASSFEANLDEQF
TRBV20-1 - 12 SAPSGATNEKLF
TRBV7-6 TRBD2 11 ASSWTSAGELF
TRBV27 - 13 ASRLGVGVTYEQY
TRBV6-6 TRBD2 12 ASVTTGGKNIQY
TRBV19 - 13 ASSITRRKNTEAF
TRBV4-3 - 12 ASSQGARANVLT
TRBV25-1 - 11 ASIGSSPDTQY
TRBV6-4 TRBD1 14 ASSDGGQGQTGELF
TRBV5-6 - 11 ASSFGHNQPQH
TRBV2 TRBD1 10 ASRGGFYGYT
TRBV5-6 - 11 ASSPTGNTEAF
TRBV25-1 TRBD1 14 ASSGGWGQHTDTQY
TRBV4-1 - 12 ASRSGLPSGEQF
TRBV5-1 TRBD2 14 ASSLIGGGGTDTQY
TRBV14 - 11 ASSPRTYYGYT
TRBV12-3/TRBV12-4 - 13 ASSFQGLRKHEQF
TRBV9 - 13 ASSVGSNPGNTIY
TRBV4-1 - 16 ASSRPTDWSSGANVLT
TRBV3-2 - 15 ASSQVPGLAIYNEQF
TRBV30 - 11 AWTSYDFLEQY
TRBV4-2 - 13 ASSQWLGGQETQY
TRBV4-2 TRBD2 11 ASSPPGGSEQF
TRBV9 TRBD1 13 ASSVRDRLTDTQY
TRBV5-6 - 12 ASSFGVVNQPQH
TRBV7-9 - 14 ASSLTLGHRQETQY
TRBV6-5 - 12 ASSYSSSYNEQF
TRBV29-1 - 10 SVGDSGNTIY
TRBV6-4 - 13 ASSDSAGEGETQY
TRBV7-9 TRBD1 12 ASSHRGSTDTQY
TRBV9 - 9 ASSTGVGYT
TRBV5-4 - 15 ASSLWGGKGGTYGYT
TRBV12-3/TRBV12-4 - 15 ASSPGQFMYSNQPQH
TRBV29-1 TRBD1 15 SVDQDRGLYRSDTQY
TRBV2 TRBD1 13 ASSPGQGFSYEQY
TRBV27 TRBD1 16 ASSDHLRDRGANTEAF
TRBV20-1 - 12 SARVPQGNTEAF
TRBV4-1 - 13 ASSQRRLMNTEAF
TRBV11-2 - 13 ATAPHLGANNEQF
TRBV19 TRBD1 14 ASSLWTGRINYGYT
TRBV7-9 TRBD1 14 ASSPWTGEGNQPQH
TRBV10-3 - 12 AISDWGAEETQY
TRBV4-1 TRBD1 13 ASSHQQGGSTEAF
TRBV12-3/TRBV12-4 - 15 ASRPTRDEGSYNEQF
TRBV28 - 14 ASSPARRGEVGEQY
TRBV5-1 TRBD2 14 ASSLSGSGSYNEQF